This T cell receptor beta chain stems from a study of T cells of healthy individuals. Via MiXCR, TCRdb re-called the 5' RACE reads, giving one row per CDR3 protein. The sample consists of tens of thousands of distinct CDR3 sequences, roughly 16% of them appearing once. CDR1 and CDR2 (germline): DFQATT, SNEGSKA (reference sequence). Deletions cut 1 base from V and 4 bases from J, with 11 bases between. The CDR3 runs to 13 residues. In its sample, this clonotype was seen many times. The receptor was isolated from a human donor in good health. The J gene is TRBJ2-7, the V gene TRBV20-1; D possibly uses TRBD1 or TRBD2 (7 bases each). The DNA for the CDR3 is TGCAGTGCTAGAGCAGGGGGGGATTACGAGCAGTACTTC. It specifies CSARAGGDYEQYF.